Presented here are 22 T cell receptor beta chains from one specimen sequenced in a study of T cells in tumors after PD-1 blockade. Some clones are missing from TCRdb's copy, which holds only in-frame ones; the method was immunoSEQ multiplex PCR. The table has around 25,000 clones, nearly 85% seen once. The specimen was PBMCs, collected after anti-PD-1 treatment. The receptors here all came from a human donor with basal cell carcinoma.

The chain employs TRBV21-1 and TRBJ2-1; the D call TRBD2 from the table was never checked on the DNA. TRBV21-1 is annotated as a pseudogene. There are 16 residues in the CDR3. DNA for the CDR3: TGTGCCAGCAGCTCAACTAGCGGACCTACCTACAATGAGCAGTTCTTC. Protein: CASSSTSGPTYNEQFF.

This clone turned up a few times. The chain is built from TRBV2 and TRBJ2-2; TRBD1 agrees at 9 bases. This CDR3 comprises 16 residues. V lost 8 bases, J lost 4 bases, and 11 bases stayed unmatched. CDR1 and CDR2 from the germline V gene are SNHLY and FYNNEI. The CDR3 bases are TGTGCCAGCTCCCTAGGAACAGGGGGCGGCACCGGGGAGCTGTTTTTT. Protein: CASSLGTGGGTGELFF.

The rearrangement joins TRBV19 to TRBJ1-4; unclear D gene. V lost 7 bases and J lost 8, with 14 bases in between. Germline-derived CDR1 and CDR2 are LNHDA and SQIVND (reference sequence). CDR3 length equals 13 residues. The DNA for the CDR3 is TGTGCCAGTACTAGACTCACGGGGGAAAAACTGTTTTTT. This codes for CASTRLTGEKLFF.

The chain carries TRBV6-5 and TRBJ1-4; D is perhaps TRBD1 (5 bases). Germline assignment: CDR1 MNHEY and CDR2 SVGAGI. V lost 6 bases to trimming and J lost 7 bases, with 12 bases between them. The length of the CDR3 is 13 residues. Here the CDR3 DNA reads TGTGCCAGCAGAACCGGGGGTCTTGAAAAACTGTTTTTT. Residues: CASRTGGLEKLFF.

The CDR3, as DNA: TGCAGCGTTGTCGGAGATTCGGATACGCAGTATTTT. Translating it yields CSVVGDSDTQYF. J is TRBJ2-3 and V is TRBV29-1; the D is unclear. V lost 4 bases to trimming and J lost 6 bases, with 11 bases between them. This CDR3 has 12 amino acids. Germline values: CDR1 SQVTM, CDR2 ANQGSEA.

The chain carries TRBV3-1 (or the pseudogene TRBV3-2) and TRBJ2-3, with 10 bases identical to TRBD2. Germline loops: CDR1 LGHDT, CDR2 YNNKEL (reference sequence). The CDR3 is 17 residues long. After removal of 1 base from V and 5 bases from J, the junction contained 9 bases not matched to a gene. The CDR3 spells CASSQVSSGGRGDTQYF. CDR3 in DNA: TGTGCCAGCAGCCAAGTCTCTAGCGGGGGTAGAGGAGATACGCAGTATTTT.

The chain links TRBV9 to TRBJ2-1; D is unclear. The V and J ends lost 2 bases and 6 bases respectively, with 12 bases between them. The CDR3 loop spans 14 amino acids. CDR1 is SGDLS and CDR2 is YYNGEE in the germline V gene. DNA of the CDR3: TGTGCCAGCAGCGTGTCGACACTGGGCAATGAGCAGTTCTTC. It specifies CASSVSTLGNEQFF. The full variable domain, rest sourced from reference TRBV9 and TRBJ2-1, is DSGVTQTPKHLITATGQRVTLRCSPRSGDLSVYWYQQSLDQGLQFLIQYYNGEERAKGNILERFSAQQFPDLHSELNLSSLELGDSALYFCASSVSTLGNEQFFGPGTRLTVL.

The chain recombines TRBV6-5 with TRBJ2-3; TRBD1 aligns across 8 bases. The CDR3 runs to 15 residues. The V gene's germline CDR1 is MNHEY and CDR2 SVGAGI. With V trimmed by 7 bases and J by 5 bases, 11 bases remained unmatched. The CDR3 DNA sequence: TGTGCCAGCACCACCGGGCAGGGGGCGGGAGATACGCAGTATTTT. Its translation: CASTTGQGAGDTQYF.

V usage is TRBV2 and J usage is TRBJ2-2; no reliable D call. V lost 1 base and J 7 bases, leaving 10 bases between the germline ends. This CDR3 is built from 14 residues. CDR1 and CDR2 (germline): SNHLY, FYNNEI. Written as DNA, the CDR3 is TGTGCCAGCAGTGAAGGACCTCGAGGCGGGGAGCTGTTTTTT. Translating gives CASSEGPRGGELFF.

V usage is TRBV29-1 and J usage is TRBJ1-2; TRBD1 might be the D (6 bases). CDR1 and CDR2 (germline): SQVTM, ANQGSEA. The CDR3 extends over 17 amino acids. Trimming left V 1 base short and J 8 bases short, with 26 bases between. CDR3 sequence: CSVEALGSGDPLVGYTF. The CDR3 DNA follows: TGCAGCGTTGAAGCCCTAGGCTCAGGGGACCCCTTGGTCGGCTACACCTTC.

For the CDR3, the DNA is TGTGCCACCCAAGGGGGGAGGGGAAACACCATATATTTT. Amino acids: CATQGGRGNTIYF. This chain joins TRBV6-5 and TRBJ1-3, with D perhaps matching TRBD1 (6 bases). Germline CDR1 reads MNHEY; CDR2 reads SVGAGI. V dropped 10 bases and J dropped 4 bases, with 14 bases sitting between them. The CDR3 has 13 amino acids.

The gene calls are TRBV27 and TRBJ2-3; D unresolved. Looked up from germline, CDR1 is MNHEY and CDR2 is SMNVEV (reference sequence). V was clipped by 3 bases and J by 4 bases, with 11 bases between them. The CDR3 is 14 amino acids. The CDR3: CASSLGVGADTQYF. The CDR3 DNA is TGTGCCAGCAGTTTGGGTGTTGGAGCAGATACGCAGTATTTT.

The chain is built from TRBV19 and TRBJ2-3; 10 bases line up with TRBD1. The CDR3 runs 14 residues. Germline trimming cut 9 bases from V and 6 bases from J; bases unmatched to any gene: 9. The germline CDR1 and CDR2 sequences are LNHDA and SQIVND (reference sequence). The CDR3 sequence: CASSRDRGRDTQYF. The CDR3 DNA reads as TGTGCCAGCTCCCGGGACAGGGGAAGGGATACGCAGTATTTT.

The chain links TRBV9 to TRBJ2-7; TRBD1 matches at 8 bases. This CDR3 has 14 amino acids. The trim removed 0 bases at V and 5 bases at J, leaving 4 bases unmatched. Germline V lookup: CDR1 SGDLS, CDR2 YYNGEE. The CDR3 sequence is CASSVGTGPHEQYF. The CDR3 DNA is TGTGCCAGCAGCGTAGGGACAGGGCCCCACGAGCAGTACTTC.

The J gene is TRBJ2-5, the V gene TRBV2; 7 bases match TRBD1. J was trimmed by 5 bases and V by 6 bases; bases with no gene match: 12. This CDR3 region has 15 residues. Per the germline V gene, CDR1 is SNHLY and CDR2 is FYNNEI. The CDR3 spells CASRAGQASGETQYF. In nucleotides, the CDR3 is TGTGCCAGCAGGGCTGGACAGGCCTCCGGGGAGACCCAGTACTTC.

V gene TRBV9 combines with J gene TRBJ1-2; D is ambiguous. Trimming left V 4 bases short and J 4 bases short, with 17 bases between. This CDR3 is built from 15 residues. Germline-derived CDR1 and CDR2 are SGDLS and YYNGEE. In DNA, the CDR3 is TGTGCCAGCAGCCATATCGTTGGGGAACGCTATGGCTACACCTTC. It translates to CASSHIVGERYGYTF.

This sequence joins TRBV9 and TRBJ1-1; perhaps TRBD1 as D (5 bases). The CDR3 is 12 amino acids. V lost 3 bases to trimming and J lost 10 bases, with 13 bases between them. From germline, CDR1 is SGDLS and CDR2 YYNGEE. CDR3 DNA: TGTGCCAGCAGCGGTAGCTGGGGCGGAGCTTTCTTT. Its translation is CASSGSWGGAFF. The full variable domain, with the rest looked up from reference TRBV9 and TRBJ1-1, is DSGVTQTPKHLITATGQRVTLRCSPRSGDLSVYWYQQSLDQGLQFLIQYYNGEERAKGNILERFSAQQFPDLHSELNLSSLELGDSALYFCASSGSWGGAFFGQGTRLTVV.

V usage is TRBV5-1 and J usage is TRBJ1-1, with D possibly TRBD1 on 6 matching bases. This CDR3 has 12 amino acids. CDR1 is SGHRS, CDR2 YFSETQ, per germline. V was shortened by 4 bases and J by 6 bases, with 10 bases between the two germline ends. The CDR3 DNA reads TGCGCCAGCAGCCAGGGGTGGGCTGAAGCTTTCTTT. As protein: CASSQGWAEAFF.

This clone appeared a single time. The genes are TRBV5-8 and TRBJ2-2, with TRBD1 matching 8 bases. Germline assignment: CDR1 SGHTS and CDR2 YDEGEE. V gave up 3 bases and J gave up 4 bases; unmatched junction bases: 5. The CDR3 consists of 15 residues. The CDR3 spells CASSSGTGATGELFF. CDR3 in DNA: TGTGCCAGCAGCTCCGGGACAGGAGCCACCGGGGAGCTGTTTTTT.

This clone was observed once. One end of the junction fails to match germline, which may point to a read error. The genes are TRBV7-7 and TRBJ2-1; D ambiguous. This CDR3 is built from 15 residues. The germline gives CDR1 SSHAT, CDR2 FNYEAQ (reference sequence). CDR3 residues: CASSLVLSSYNEQFF. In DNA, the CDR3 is TGTGCTAGCAGCTTAGTGTTGAGCTCCTACAATGAGCAGTTCTTC. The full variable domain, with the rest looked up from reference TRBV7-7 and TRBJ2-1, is GAGVSQSPRYKVTKRGQDVTLRCDPISSHATLYWYQQALGQGPEFLTYFNYEAQPDKSGLPSDRFSAERPEGSISTLTIQRTEQRDSAMYRCASSLVLSSYNEQFFGPGTRLTVL.

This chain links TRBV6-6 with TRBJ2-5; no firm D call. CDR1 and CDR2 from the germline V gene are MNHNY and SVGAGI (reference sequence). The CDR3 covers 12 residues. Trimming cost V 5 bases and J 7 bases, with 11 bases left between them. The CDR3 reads CASSPDGGTQYF. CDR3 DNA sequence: TGTGCCAGCAGTCCGGACGGTGGGACCCAGTACTTC.

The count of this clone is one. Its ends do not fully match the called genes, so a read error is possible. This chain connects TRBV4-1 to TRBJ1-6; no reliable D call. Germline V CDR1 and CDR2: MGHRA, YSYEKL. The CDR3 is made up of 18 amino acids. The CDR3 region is CAGSQDLASLSYNSPLHF. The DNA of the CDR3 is TGCGCCGGCAGCCAAGATTTGGCCTCCCTCTCCTATAATTCACCCCTCCACTTT.